The rows below give T cell receptor beta chains drawn from one sample of a study of blood T cells in healthy people across ages. TCRdb reprocessed the 5' RACE reads via MiXCR and lists one record per CDR3 protein. Among around 2 million distinct CDR3 sequences listed, 39% were seen once. Sequencing was carried out using blood. All receptors come from a human donor in good health. Both conserved end residues are part of each CDR3. The D gene is left open where the match is weak. Rows give clone size only sometimes, using once, few, many, or a class for an expanded clone.

J	D	size	V	DNA	CDR3
TRBJ1-5	TRBD1	NA	TRBV4-2	TGTGCCAGCAGCCAAGAAATGACAGGGGTTCAGCCCCAGCATTTT	CASSQEMTGVQPQHF
TRBJ2-1	TRBD1	few	TRBV7-9	TGTGCCAGCAGCCCGGGACAGGCCTTCGTGGAGCAGTTCTTC	CASSPGQAFVEQFF
TRBJ1-2	NA	NA	TRBV20-1	TGCAGTGCTTGGCCTTCCTACGACGGATCCAGCGGCTACACCTTC	CSAWPSYDGSSGYTF
TRBJ2-1	NA	NA	TRBV28	TGTGCCAGCAGTTTTGCTTGGCCCTCCTACAATGAGCAGTTCTTC	CASSFAWPSYNEQFF
TRBJ2-7	NA	NA	TRBV5-5	TGTGCCAGCAGCTTGCTAATAGGCTACAGCTCCTACGAGCAGTACTTC	CASSLLIGYSSYEQYF
TRBJ2-7	TRBD1	few	TRBV4-3	TGCGCCAGCAGCCGATGGGAACCCGGGACAGTGTCCTACGAGCAGTACTTC	CASSRWEPGTVSYEQYF
TRBJ1-4	NA	NA	TRBV28	TGTGCCAGCAGTCCGGGGGGGAGAGGTGAAAAACTGTTTTTT	CASSPGGRGEKLFF
TRBJ1-2	NA	NA	TRBV6-2/TRBV6-3	TGTGCCAGCAGCCCCACAGGAGGGCACTATGGCTACACCTTC	CASSPTGGHYGYTF
TRBJ2-6	NA	many	TRBV7-2	TGTGCCAGCAGCTTATTAATCAGCTCTGGGGCCAACGTCCTGACTTTC	CASSLLISSGANVLTF
TRBJ1-2	NA	NA	TRBV28	TGTGCCAGCAGTTTAGAAATCCAGATTACTAACTATGGCTACACCTTC	CASSLEIQITNYGYTF
TRBJ1-5	NA	NA	TRBV20-1	TGCAGTGCCGTAGACAGAAAAAATAGCAATCAGCCCCAGCATTTT	CSAVDRKNSNQPQHF
TRBJ1-2	NA	NA	TRBV29-1	TGCAGCGTTGAGGGGGCGATCTATGGCTACACCTTC	CSVEGAIYGYTF
TRBJ1-2	NA	NA	TRBV5-5	TGTGCCAGCGGCCCCGGGAGGACAGCTAACTATGGCTACACCTTC	CASGPGRTANYGYTF
TRBJ1-2	NA	NA	TRBV19	TGTGCCAGTAGTATGGGCAAGGATGGCTACACCTTC	CASSMGKDGYTF
TRBJ2-7	NA	NA	TRBV25-1	TGTGCCAGCAGTGTCCCGGGCGGGCAGTACTTC	CASSVPGGQYF
TRBJ1-4	TRBD1	NA	TRBV27	TGTGCCAGCAGTTTCATAGACGACAGGGTCGAAAAACTGTTTTTT	CASSFIDDRVEKLFF
TRBJ1-4	TRBD1	NA	TRBV7-8	TGTGCCAGCAGCCGCAGGGGGCGCGGTAATGAAAAACTGTTTTTT	CASSRRGRGNEKLFF
TRBJ1-4	NA	NA	TRBV7-2	TGTGCCAGCAGCCCTCAAACCGGTGCCTATGAAAAACTGTTTTTT	CASSPQTGAYEKLFF
TRBJ2-4	NA	once	TRBV7-9	TGTGCCAGCAGCTTAGGAAGTTTCCTCGGGAATGAGCAGTACTTC	CASSLGSFLGNEQYF
TRBJ1-5	NA	NA	TRBV12-3/TRBV12-4	TGTGCCAGCAGTTTATTGGCTGAGCAGCCCCAGCATTTT	CASSLLAEQPQHF
TRBJ2-5	NA	few	TRBV5-1	TGCGCCAGCAGCTGGGGATCGGGAGACGAGACCCAGTACTTC	CASSWGSGDETQYF
TRBJ1-6	NA	many	TRBV12-3/TRBV12-4	TGTGCCAGCAACCTAAGATCGACCCACTCCTATAATTCACCCCTCCACTTT	CASNLRSTHSYNSPLHF
TRBJ1-6	TRBD1	NA	TRBV10-2	TGCGCCAGCAGTGCAACAGGGGGCGCGGATTCACCCCTCCACTTT	CASSATGGADSPLHF
TRBJ2-7	NA	few	TRBV15	TGTGCCACCAGCAAAGGGTGGTCCGAGCAGTACTTC	CATSKGWSEQYF
TRBJ2-7	TRBD1	NA	TRBV6-2/TRBV6-3	TGTGCCAGCAGGCGACTGGGACAGGGGGTCTACGAGCAGTACTTC	CASRRLGQGVYEQYF
TRBJ1-5	NA	NA	TRBV12-3/TRBV12-4	TGTGCCAGCAGTTTGTGGAATAACGAGGATCAGCCCCAGCATTTT	CASSLWNNEDQPQHF
TRBJ2-7	NA	NA	TRBV7-2	TGTGCCAGCAGCTCCTCAGTGGGGGCCACCTACGAGCAGTACTTC	CASSSSVGATYEQYF
TRBJ2-1	NA	many	TRBV3-1	TGTGCCAGCAGCCAGGTCGCCTACAATGAGCAGTTCTTC	CASSQVAYNEQFF
TRBJ2-2	NA	few	TRBV11-2	TGTGCCAGCAGTACAGGGTCGAACACCGGGGAGCTGTTTTTT	CASSTGSNTGELFF
TRBJ2-3	TRBD1	NA	TRBV12-3/TRBV12-4	TGTGCCAGCAGTTTCCTCGTTGTGGCAGGGGGCATTCCAACAGATACGCAGTATTTT	CASSFLVVAGGIPTDTQYF
TRBJ2-6	NA	NA	TRBV11-2	TGTGTCACTGACCGGGGATACCTGTCTGGGGCCAACGTCCTGACTTTC	CVTDRGYLSGANVLTF
TRBJ1-2	TRBD1	few	TRBV29-1	TGCAGCACGGGACAGGACAACTATGGCTACACCTTC	CSTGQDNYGYTF
TRBJ2-3	NA	NA	TRBV20-1	TGCAGTGCTAGATGGAGCACAGATACGCAGTATTTT	CSARWSTDTQYF
TRBJ2-1	NA	NA	TRBV29-1	TGCAGCGCCCCGGGACTTACGACTGACCCAATGATAGCGCAGTTCTTC	CSAPGLTTDPMIAQFF
TRBJ2-3	TRBD2	NA	TRBV12-3/TRBV12-4	TGTGCCAGCAGGCACGGGACTAGCGGAAGCACAGATACGCAGTATTTT	CASRHGTSGSTDTQYF
TRBJ2-5	NA	NA	TRBV7-2	TGTGCCAGCAGCTTAACGGGGTTGGAGAGCTCGGAGACCCAGTACTTC	CASSLTGLESSETQYF
TRBJ1-2	NA	once	TRBV4-3	TGCGCCAGCAGCCAAGTAGCGTCAGCACTTAACTATGGCTACACCTTC	CASSQVASALNYGYTF
TRBJ2-4	NA	few	TRBV7-2	TGTGCCAGCAGCCACGGACAGAGTGAGCAGTACTTC	CASSHGQSEQYF
TRBJ2-7	TRBD1	once	TRBV20-1	TGCAGTGCTATATTAGGGACAGGCAACGAGCAGTACTTC	CSAILGTGNEQYF
TRBJ2-7	TRBD1	NA	TRBV28	TGTGCCGCGAGACAGGGGCCCTTCTACGAGCAGTACTTC	CAARQGPFYEQYF
TRBJ2-3	TRBD2	few	TRBV4-2	TGTGCCAGCAGCCCCGGGGACTACCCAGATACGCAGTATTTT	CASSPGDYPDTQYF
TRBJ2-5	NA	many	TRBV9	TGTGCCAGCAGCGTAGGTATGGGCATGACCCAGTACTTC	CASSVGMGMTQYF
TRBJ2-5	TRBD2	NA	TRBV5-1	TGCGCCAGCAGCTTGACTAGCGGGGGGCGCGGAAAGACCCAGTACTTC	CASSLTSGGRGKTQYF
TRBJ2-1	TRBD2	NA	TRBV11-1	TGTGCCAGCAGCCCGAGTGGGCTAGCGGGGCCGGGGGACAATGAGCAGTTCTTC	CASSPSGLAGPGDNEQFF
TRBJ2-1	NA	few	TRBV7-3	TGTGCCAGCAGCTTAGATTTGCATGGCAATGAGCAGTTCTTC	CASSLDLHGNEQFF
TRBJ2-3	NA	NA	TRBV2	TGTGCCAGCAGAGAGACCGTCGCCGGAGGGGGCACAGATACGCAGTATTTT	CASRETVAGGGTDTQYF
TRBJ1-2	NA	NA	TRBV7-2	TGTGCCACCAGGGGCGACAGGTTGAACTATGGCTACACCTTC	CATRGDRLNYGYTF
TRBJ1-6	TRBD1	NA	TRBV7-9	TGTGCCAGCAGCTTTGGTCCGGGACAGCTAAATTCACCCCTCCACTTT	CASSFGPGQLNSPLHF
TRBJ1-1	NA	NA	TRBV13	TGTGCCAGCAGCCCCCAACGTCTGGGGAACACTGAAGCTTTCTTT	CASSPQRLGNTEAFF
TRBJ1-5	NA	NA	TRBV7-2	TGTGCCAGCAGCCGAGGGGGTTCATGGGATCAGCCCCAGCATTTT	CASSRGGSWDQPQHF
TRBJ1-6	TRBD1	NA	TRBV2	TGCGCCAGCAATAACAGGGGCCAGGAATCACCCCTCCACTTT	CASNNRGQESPLHF
TRBJ2-1	TRBD2	NA	TRBV7-6	TGTGCCAGCAGCTTAGGGGCTAGCGGGGTCGATGAGCAGTTCTTC	CASSLGASGVDEQFF
TRBJ2-7	NA	few	TRBV29-1	TGCAGCGTTGATAGCAGGTATGGCGAGCAGTACTTC	CSVDSRYGEQYF
TRBJ1-2	NA	NA	TRBV15	TGTGCCACCAGCAGAGATCTAGGGGTCGGCTATGGCTACACCTTC	CATSRDLGVGYGYTF
TRBJ1-2	NA	few	TRBV29-1	TGCAGCGTTGAAACAGGAGGGAGCTATGGCTACACCTTC	CSVETGGSYGYTF